The 12 T cell receptor beta chains below come from one sample, sequenced in a study of OX40 agonist ivuxolimab in advanced cancers. Produced via immunoSEQ multiplex PCR; TCRdb's table is partial and in-frame only. The repertoire holds tens of thousands of clones, with about 73% as singletons. Sequencing used CD4+ or CD8+ T cells sorted from blood, obtained in a trial of the OX40 agonist ivuxolimab. These receptors all stem from an adult with an advanced solid tumor such as melanoma, head and neck, liver or kidney cancer.

V and J are TRBV5-6 and TRBJ1-3, with 8 bases identical to TRBD1. This CDR3 is 15 amino acids long. V gave up 2 bases and J gave up 1 base; unmatched junction bases: 2. Germline V gene sequence: CDR1 SGHDT, CDR2 YYEEEE. CDR3 region: CASSFTGGSGNTIYF. For the CDR3, the DNA is TGTGCCAGCAGCTTTACAGGGGGGTCTGGAAACACCATATATTTT.

The gene calls are TRBV27 and TRBJ2-1, with D possibly being TRBD1 or TRBD2 (5 bases each). Germline V lookup: CDR1 MNHEY, CDR2 SMNVEV (reference sequence). V shed 8 bases and J shed 7 bases, with 12 bases lying between them. The CDR3 extends over 12 amino acids. Here the CDR3 DNA reads TGTGCCAGCGAGGGGTTCCAAAATGAGCAGTTCTTC. It encodes CASEGFQNEQFF.

The V gene is TRBV5-5, the J gene TRBJ1-5, with 8 bases lining up with TRBD1. Germline V gene sequence: CDR1 SGHKS, CDR2 YYEKEE (reference sequence). V gave up 3 bases and J gave up 6 bases; unmatched junction bases: 8. The CDR3 is made up of 15 amino acids. CDR3 sequence reads: CASSSFGQGGQPQHF. The DNA of the CDR3 is TGTGCCAGCAGCTCCTTCGGACAGGGTGGTCAGCCCCAGCATTTT.

The chain is built from TRBV19 and TRBJ2-7, with 7 bases aligning to TRBD2. Trimming at V came to 5 bases and at J to 0 bases, leaving 7 bases not matched to a gene. Germline lookup yields CDR1 LNHDA and CDR2 SQIVND (reference sequence). This CDR3 has 15 residues. The CDR3 region has the DNA TGTGCCAGTAGTCGGGACTACCAGAGCTCCTACGAGCAGTACTTC. Amino acid sequence: CASSRDYQSSYEQYF.

The chain employs TRBV18 and TRBJ2-5, with 11 bases aligning to TRBD2. This CDR3 has 15 residues. The germline CDR1 and CDR2 sequences are KGHSH and LQKENI. With V trimmed by 6 bases and J by 5 bases, 8 bases remained unmatched. In DNA form, the CDR3 reads TGTGCCAGCTCGCCCCTAGCGGGAGGTCCGGAGACCCAGTACTTC. Its translation is CASSPLAGGPETQYF.

This chain connects TRBV7-2 to TRBJ2-7, with D perhaps being TRBD1 or TRBD2 (5 bases each). The CDR3 has 14 residues. Germline CDR1 is SGHTA and CDR2 is FQGNSA. Trimming removed 5 bases at V and 5 bases at J, with 16 bases between. In DNA, the CDR3 is TGTGCCAGCAGCAGTCAGAGGGGATCGCACGAGCAGTACTTC. Residues: CASSSQRGSHEQYF.

The V and J genes are TRBV6-5 and TRBJ1-4; D uncertain. The ends were cut back, 5 bases at V and 8 bases at J, with 6 bases in the middle. CDR1 is MNHEY and CDR2 is SVGAGI in the germline V gene. This CDR3 is 11 amino acids long. For the CDR3, the DNA is TGTGCCAGCAGTCCCGAGGAAAAACTGTTTTTT. As protein: CASSPEEKLFF.

The chain is built from TRBV5-1 and TRBJ1-4; perhaps TRBD1 as D (6 bases). This CDR3 region has 15 residues. V gave up 0 bases and J gave up 6 bases, with 12 bases separating them. Per germline, CDR1 SGHRS and CDR2 YFSETQ. CDR3 in amino acids: CASSLAGQGHEKLFF. CDR3 bases: TGCGCCAGCAGCTTGGCGGGACAAGGGCATGAAAAACTGTTTTTT.

The chain joins TRBV7-9 to TRBJ2-1; maybe TRBD2 (5 bases). The CDR3 spans 16 residues. The germline gives CDR1 SEHNR, CDR2 FQNEAQ (reference sequence). V shed 2 bases and J shed 5 bases, with 16 bases lying between them. The DNA of the CDR3 is TGTGCCAGCAGCTTAATGAGGGTCAGAAACCACAATGAGCAGTTCTTC. Its translation is CASSLMRVRNHNEQFF.

This clone came up a few times. The V call is TRBV27, the J call TRBJ2-3; 12 positions match TRBD2. With 3 bases clipped from V and 9 bases from J, the junction kept 1 base outside the gene matches. The germline V gene has CDR1 MNHEY and CDR2 SMNVEV (reference sequence). The CDR3 runs 13 residues. The CDR3 sequence is CASSFLAGGTQYF. The CDR3 DNA follows: TGTGCCAGCAGTTTCCTAGCGGGAGGGACGCAGTATTTT.

This rearrangement joins TRBV2 to TRBJ2-5; 10 nucleotides align to TRBD2. Per the germline V gene, CDR1 is SNHLY and CDR2 is FYNNEI. Trimming cost V 6 bases and J 5 bases; bases outside gene matches: 12. This CDR3 contains 16 residues. The DNA of the CDR3 is TGTGCCAGCAGCGAACAACCGAGGACTAGCGGCGAGACCCAGTACTTC. It encodes CASSEQPRTSGETQYF. Using reference TRBV2 and TRBJ2-5 for the parts outside the CDR3, the full variable domain is EPEVTQTPSHQVTQMGQEVILRCVPISNHLYFYWYRQILGQKVEFLVSFYNNEISEKSEIFDDQFSVERPDGSNFTLKIRSTKLEDSAMYFCASSEQPRTSGETQYFGPGTRLLVL.

CDR3 in amino acids: CASSSTVSNQPQHF. CDR3 nucleotides: TGTGCCAGCAGCTCAACAGTTAGCAATCAGCCCCAGCATTTT. This chain uses TRBV7-9 with TRBJ1-5; D not resolved. Germline V lookup: CDR1 SEHNR, CDR2 FQNEAQ (reference sequence). The CDR3 is 14 amino acids. Trimming shortened V by 4 bases and J by 0 bases, and 7 bases separated the two germline ends.